This entry lists 18 T cell receptor beta chains sequenced from one sample in a study of CD8+CD57+ T cells in acquired aplastic anemia. All sequencing subjects had displayed CD8+CD57+ cell expansion on flow cytometry. It was genomic DNA that served as the template for profiling TCR beta VDJ and CDR3. Each CDR3 protein gets one entry after TCRdb re-called the reads with MiXCR. The sample includes hundreds of thousands of distinct CDR3 sequences, less than 35% of them seen just once. Specimen: sorted CD4+, CD8+, or CD8+CD57+ T cells (not recorded which) from PBMCs. These receptors were obtained from a human donor with aplastic anemia.

This clonotype was seen a handful of times. A read error may produce the germline difference seen at one junction end. This rearrangement joins TRBV24-1 to TRBJ2-7, with D possibly matching TRBD2 (5 bases). This CDR3 is 16 amino acids long. Germline values: CDR1 KGHDR, CDR2 SFDVKD. CDR3 amino acids: CASSERAGGFSYEQYF. Written as DNA, the CDR3 is TGTGCCAGCAGTGAAAGGGCTGGCGGGTTCAGCTACGAGCAGTACTTC.

The chain combines TRBV18 with TRBJ1-4; a weak D match, TRBD1 (5 bases). This CDR3 contains 15 residues. Germline loops: CDR1 KGHSH, CDR2 LQKENI. Trimming removed 2 bases from V and 6 bases from J, with 13 bases in between. The CDR3, as DNA: TGTGCCAGCTCACCAACCGGCAGGGTTGATGAAAAACTGTTTTTT. Encoded protein: CASSPTGRVDEKLFF. Full variable domain (missing parts from reference TRBV18 and TRBJ1-4): NAGVMQNPRHLVRRRGQEARLRCSPMKGHSHVYWYRQLPEEGLKFMVYLQKENIIDESGMPKERFSAEFPKEGPSILRIQQVVRGDSAAYFCASSPTGRVDEKLFFGSGTQLSVL.

V gene TRBV24-1 combines with J gene TRBJ1-2, with 10 bases matching TRBD1. The CDR3 spans 13 residues. The V gene's germline CDR1 is KGHDR and CDR2 SFDVKD. V shed 8 bases, J shed 6 bases, and the junction held 5 bases outside the gene matches. CDR3 in DNA: TGTGCCACCATACAGACAGGGGGCGATGGCTACACCTTC. Its translation: CATIQTGGDGYTF.

Points on this clonotype: Being one base from a much bigger clone, this may be a read error. In DNA form, the CDR3 reads TGCAGCGTCGCGGCGGAGGGGGACATTCTGTACTTC. Its translation is CSVAAEGDILYF. The chain has TRBV29-1 and TRBJ2-4; D assignment may be TRBD1 or TRBD2 (6 bases each). This CDR3 is built from 12 residues. Germline assignment: CDR1 SQVTM and CDR2 ANQGSEA.

This clonotype was detected only a few times. This rearrangement joins TRBV20-1 to TRBJ2-3, with 9 bases that match TRBD2. Trimming took 5 bases from V and 0 from J; bases not matched to a gene: 6. The CDR3 has 15 residues. From germline, CDR1 is DFQATT and CDR2 SNEGSKA (reference sequence). DNA for the CDR3: TGCAGTGCTGCGGGGGGGCGAGTGAGCACAGATACGCAGTATTTT. It codes for CSAAGGRVSTDTQYF.

The chain recombines TRBV30 with TRBJ2-5; 7 positions agree with TRBD1. CDR1 GTSNPN and CDR2 SVGIG come from the germline V gene (reference sequence). The CDR3 is made up of 13 amino acids. V was clipped by 0 bases and J by 4 bases; unmatched bases: 2. The CDR3 bases are TGTGCCTGGAGTGTACGACAGGGAGAGACCCAGTACTTC. Translated: CAWSVRQGETQYF.

The chain combines TRBV3-1 with TRBJ1-2; D might be TRBD1 (6 bases). Trimming took off 4 bases at V and 8 bases at J, with 17 bases between the two ends. Per germline, CDR1 LGHDT and CDR2 YNNKEL (reference sequence). CDR3 length: 14 amino acids. This CDR3 is CASSPRTEEGGYTF. The CDR3 DNA follows: TGTGCCAGCAGCCCCCGGACAGAAGAAGGGGGCTACACCTTC. Filled out from reference TRBV3-1 and TRBJ1-2, the complete variable domain reads DTAVSQTPKYLVTQMGNDKSIKCEQNLGHDTMYWYKQDSKKFLKIMFSYNNKELIINETVPNRFSPKSPDKAHLNLHINSLELGDSAVYFCASSPRTEEGGYTFGSGTRLTVV.

This chain uses TRBV3-1 with TRBJ1-6; D unclear. There are 13 residues in the CDR3. CDR1 and CDR2 from the germline V gene are LGHDT and YNNKEL (reference sequence). Trimming removed 5 bases from V and 10 bases from J, with 12 bases in between. CDR3 region: CASSNKRRSPLHF. The CDR3 DNA follows: TGTGCCAGCAGCAACAAGAGACGATCACCCCTCCACTTT.

This chain joins TRBV25-1 and TRBJ1-6, with D tentatively TRBD1 (5 bases). CDR3 size: 14 residues. V was trimmed by 8 bases and J by 5 bases, leaving 13 bases between them. The germline V gene encodes CDR1 MGHDK and CDR2 SYGVNS. CDR3 protein: CASRGTVNNSPLHF. The CDR3 DNA is TGTGCCAGCCGAGGGACGGTGAATAATTCACCCCTCCACTTT.

This clonotype was counted many times. The chain combines TRBV15 with TRBJ2-5; D is undetermined. Trimming stripped 3 bases from V and 5 bases from J, with 16 bases between. Germline V lookup: CDR1 LNHNV, CDR2 YYDKDF (reference sequence). The CDR3 length is 15 residues. This chain's CDR3 is CATSSPDKSSETQYF. CDR3 DNA: TGTGCCACCAGCAGCCCCGACAAGAGCTCGGAGACCCAGTACTTC.

The chain couples TRBV6-1 to TRBJ1-1, with a tentative D call TRBD1 (5 bases). From germline, CDR1 is MNHNS and CDR2 SASEGT. This CDR3 comprises 15 residues. Trimming shortened V by 4 bases and J by 0 bases, and 12 bases separated the two germline ends. The CDR3 DNA reads TGTGCCAGCAGTGCTAAGACAGTTATGAACACTGAAGCTTTCTTT. Translating gives CASSAKTVMNTEAFF.

The J gene is TRBJ1-6, the V gene TRBV19, with a possible D match to TRBD1 (5 bases). Trimming shortened V by 7 bases and J by 0 bases, and 10 bases separated the two germline ends. The CDR3 extends over 15 amino acids. Per the germline V gene, CDR1 is LNHDA and CDR2 is SQIVND (reference sequence). The CDR3, as DNA: TGTGCCAGTACAGAGGGGAGCTCCTATAATTCACCCCTCCACTTT. It specifies CASTEGSSYNSPLHF.

The V and J genes are TRBV27 and TRBJ2-5, with D unclear. CDR1 and CDR2 from the germline V gene are MNHEY and SMNVEV (reference sequence). The CDR3 covers 15 residues. V lost 2 bases, J lost 2 bases, and 12 bases lay in between. The CDR3 sequence: CASSLKVGGQETQYF. The CDR3 bases are TGTGCCAGCAGTTTAAAGGTAGGCGGACAAGAGACCCAGTACTTC.

V gene TRBV10-2 combines with J gene TRBJ2-1, with 11 bases fitting TRBD2. CDR3 size: 18 residues. V was clipped by 7 bases and J by 2 bases; unmatched bases: 13. Germline V lookup: CDR1 WSHSY, CDR2 SAAADI. CDR3 amino acids: CASMTPFSGRETYNEQFF. The CDR3 DNA is TGCGCCAGCATGACCCCTTTTAGCGGGAGGGAAACCTACAATGAGCAGTTCTTC.

The sample holds a few counts of this clonotype. The chain recombines TRBV13 with TRBJ1-2, with D perhaps matching TRBD1 (5 bases). The CDR3 covers 14 residues. Germline-derived CDR1 and CDR2 are PRHDT and FYEKMQ (reference sequence). The germline V and J ends were trimmed by 5 bases and 6 bases, with 16 bases remaining between them. DNA of the CDR3: TGTGCCAGCAGCCAATACCCGGGACTAGATGGCTACACCTTC. Translated: CASSQYPGLDGYTF.

The chain couples TRBV5-4 to TRBJ2-7, with 8 nucleotides matching TRBD2. The germline CDR1 and CDR2 sequences are SGHNT and YYREEE (reference sequence). The CDR3 covers 15 residues. The ends lost 4 bases at V and 2 bases at J; junction bases unmatched: 8. CDR3: CASSPAGDAPYEQYF. The CDR3 DNA reads TGTGCCAGCAGCCCAGCGGGAGACGCCCCCTACGAGCAGTACTTC. Full variable domain (remainder filled in from reference TRBV5-4 and TRBJ2-7): ETGVTQSPTHLIKTRGQQVTLRCSSQSGHNTVSWYQQALGQGPQFIFQYYREEENGRGNFPPRFSGLQFPNYSSELNVNALELDDSALYLCASSPAGDAPYEQYFGPGTRLTVT.

The rearrangement joins TRBV19 to TRBJ2-7; maybe TRBD2 (5 bases). Deletions cut 5 bases from V and 3 bases from J, with 14 bases between. The germline gives CDR1 LNHDA, CDR2 SQIVND (reference sequence). The CDR3 extends over 14 amino acids. The CDR3 DNA reads as TGTGCCAGTAGTCCCCGGGGTAGCTTCTACGAGCAGTACTTC. Protein: CASSPRGSFYEQYF.

The chain carries TRBV7-8 and TRBJ2-7; D might be TRBD1 or TRBD2, each matching 5 bases. V lost 1 base and J lost 6, with 13 bases in between. The CDR3 covers 14 residues. Germline CDR1 reads SGHVS; CDR2 reads FQNEAQ. In DNA, the CDR3 is TGTGCCAGCAGCTTAGGGGGGTACATTGGCGAGCAGTACTTC. Translated, it gives CASSLGGYIGEQYF.